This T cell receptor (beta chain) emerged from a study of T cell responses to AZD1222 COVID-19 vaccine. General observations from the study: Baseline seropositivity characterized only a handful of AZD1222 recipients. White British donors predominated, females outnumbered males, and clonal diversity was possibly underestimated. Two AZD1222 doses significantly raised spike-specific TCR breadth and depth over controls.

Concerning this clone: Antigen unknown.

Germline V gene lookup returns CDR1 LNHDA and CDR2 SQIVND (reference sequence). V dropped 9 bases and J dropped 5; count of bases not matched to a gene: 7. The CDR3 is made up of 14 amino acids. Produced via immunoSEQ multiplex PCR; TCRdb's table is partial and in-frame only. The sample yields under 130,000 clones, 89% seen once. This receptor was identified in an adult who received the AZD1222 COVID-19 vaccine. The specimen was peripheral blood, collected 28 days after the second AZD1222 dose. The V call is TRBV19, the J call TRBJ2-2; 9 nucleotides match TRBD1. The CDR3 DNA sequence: TGTGCCAGCCGCCCGGGACAGGGAACCGGGGAGCTGTTTTTT. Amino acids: CASRPGQGTGELFF.